This TCR beta chain was identified during a study of blood T cell repertoires in COVID-19. Study overall: COVID-19 samples from acute and convalescent phases originated in the United States, Italy and Spain.

Recovery among Cohort 3 donors was established by two negative PCRs, clearance, or symptom resolution. Authors' methods: Estimation of nucleated cell counts was performed using reference gene primer amplification. Generated by immunoSEQ multiplex PCR, the TCRdb table keeps only in-frame clones and is missing some. Clonal size and the V and J genes are those of that table, whereas D and trimming came from the DNA. The data show roughly 250,000 clones, roughly 85% seen once. This CDR3 spans 15 amino acids. Germline V gene lookup returns CDR1 KGHDR and CDR2 SFDVKD. V was shortened by 4 bases and J by 7 bases, with 15 bases between the two germline ends. This clone was seen just once.

Sequenced input: PBMCs or T cells enriched from blood (not recorded which). The V call is TRBV24-1, the J call TRBJ1-4; D remains unclear. The receptor was isolated from a woman aged 45-65 years who had recovered from COVID-19. In nucleotides, the CDR3 is TGTGCCACCAGTGACCCATTCGGCGGGGTTGAAAAACTGTTTTTT. Translating gives CATSDPFGGVEKLFF.